The 18 T cell receptor beta chains below all came from one sample that was sequenced in a study of OX40 agonist ivuxolimab in advanced cancers. Generated by immunoSEQ multiplex PCR, the TCRdb table keeps only in-frame clones and is missing some. In the table there are tens of thousands of clones, around nine tenths of which are singletons. Sequencing used CD4+ or CD8+ T cells sorted from blood, obtained in a trial of the OX40 agonist ivuxolimab. Source of these receptors: an adult with an advanced solid tumor such as melanoma, head and neck, liver or kidney cancer.

This clone was seen only once. The chain carries TRBV27 and TRBJ1-4, with 9 bases matching TRBD1. Trimming at V came to 4 bases and at J to 4 bases, leaving 10 bases not matched to a gene. CDR3 length: 17 residues. Germline V gene data show CDR1 as MNHEY and CDR2 as SMNVEV (reference sequence). This CDR3 reads CASSSLTGGRNNEKLFF. DNA of the CDR3: TGTGCCAGCAGTTCTCTAACAGGGGGCCGTAATAATGAAAAACTGTTTTTT.

The chain has TRBV4-1 and TRBJ1-2; 7 bases are a match to TRBD1. V lost 3 bases to trimming and J lost 1 base; unmatched junction nucleotides: 5. Germline-derived CDR1 and CDR2 are MGHRA and YSYEKL. The length of the CDR3 is 15 residues. CDR3 bases: TGCGCCAGCAGCCAGGGGGACAGCAGTAACTATGGCTACACCTTC. It codes for CASSQGDSSNYGYTF.

The table lists this clone with a count of one. The rearrangement links TRBV11-2 to TRBJ1-4; a weak D match, TRBD1 (5 bases). In germline, CDR1 is SGHAT, CDR2 FQNNGV. V was cut by 4 bases and J by 3 bases, with 15 bases left in between. CDR3 length: 16 residues. CDR3 sequence: CASSSRRRDSNEKLFF. The DNA for the CDR3 is TGTGCCAGCAGCTCTCGTCGAAGGGACTCTAATGAAAAACTGTTTTTT.

The chain combines TRBV27 with TRBJ2-2, with D possibly being TRBD1 (6 bases). The CDR3 is 15 amino acids. Deletions cut 6 bases from V and 7 bases from J, with 18 bases between. CDR1 and CDR2 from the germline V gene are MNHEY and SMNVEV (reference sequence). The CDR3 sequence: CASSRGWTALGELFF. CDR3 nucleotide sequence: TGTGCCAGCAGCCGGGGTTGGACAGCTCTCGGGGAGCTGTTTTTT.

The gene calls are TRBV5-5 and TRBJ2-1; D gene uncertain. There are 14 residues in the CDR3. V was clipped by 0 bases and J by 3 bases, with 7 bases between them. CDR1 is SGHKS, CDR2 YYEKEE, per germline (reference sequence). The chain's CDR3 is CASSLARIYNEQFF. The CDR3 DNA reads as TGTGCCAGCAGCTTGGCACGTATCTACAATGAGCAGTTCTTC.

This sequence joins TRBV28 and TRBJ2-1; no clear D. Deletions cut 1 base from V and 7 bases from J, with 5 bases between. The germline CDR1 and CDR2 sequences are MDHEN and SYDVKM. This CDR3 has 12 amino acids. CDR3 bases: TGTGCCAGCAGTTTATTGGGGAATGAGCAGTTCTTC. Translation: CASSLLGNEQFF.

This chain connects TRBV7-3 to TRBJ1-5; D uncertain. The germline V gene encodes CDR1 SGHTA and CDR2 FQGTGA. Trimming left V 0 bases short and J 0 bases short, with 0 bases between. This CDR3 spans 13 amino acids. The CDR3, as DNA: TGTGCCAGCAGCTTAACTAGCAATCAGCCCCAGCATTTT. This encodes CASSLTSNQPQHF.

A few counts support this clone. The rearrangement uses TRBV2 and TRBJ2-7; 8 bases align to TRBD1. The junction had 10 bases not matched to a gene; V was cut back by 8 bases and J by 1 base. There are 15 residues in the CDR3. Germline loops: CDR1 SNHLY, CDR2 FYNNEI. CDR3 in DNA: TGTGCCAGCCGGACGACCAGGGGGCAATCCTACGAGCAGTACTTC. It encodes CASRTTRGQSYEQYF.

The chain employs TRBV5-6 and TRBJ2-7; the D gene could be TRBD1 or TRBD2 (6 bases each). V lost 4 bases and J 5 bases, leaving 10 bases between the germline ends. The V gene's germline CDR1 is SGHDT and CDR2 YYEEEE. The CDR3 loop spans 12 amino acids. Written as DNA, the CDR3 is TGTGCCAGCAGCCCCGGGGGCCACGAGCAGTACTTC. This gives the protein CASSPGGHEQYF.

The J gene is TRBJ1-4, the V gene TRBV10-3; a weak D match, TRBD1 (6 bases). The CDR3 extends over 13 amino acids. Germline V gene data show CDR1 as ENHRY and CDR2 as SYGVKD. V was pared by 7 bases and J by 5 bases, with 11 bases between. The CDR3 here is CAIKGQGNEKLFF. DNA of the CDR3: TGTGCCATCAAGGGGCAGGGGAATGAAAAACTGTTTTTT.

The genes are TRBV6-1 and TRBJ1-6; D uncertain. V was pared by 7 bases and J by 17 bases, with 18 bases between. The CDR3 is 12 residues long. Germline-derived CDR1 and CDR2 are MNHNS and SASEGT. The CDR3 loop is CASTEVLDLIHF. CDR3 coding DNA: TGTGCCAGCACTGAGGTCTTAGACCTAATCCACTTT.

Comment on this clone: The same CDR3 is also encoded by other DNA sequences in this sample. The chain links TRBV5-6 to TRBJ1-5; 7 positions match TRBD1. J was trimmed by 6 bases and V by 3 bases; bases with no gene match: 6. There are 14 residues in the CDR3. Germline V lookup: CDR1 SGHDT, CDR2 YYEEEE. The CDR3 DNA follows: TGTGCCAGCAGCTCGACGACAGGGACTCAGCCCCAGCATTTT. Amino acid sequence: CASSSTTGTQPQHF.

Only a few counts were recorded for this clone. The rearrangement uses TRBV7-2 and TRBJ2-1; TRBD2 might be the D (6 bases). The V gene's germline CDR1 is SGHTA and CDR2 FQGNSA. This CDR3 has 17 amino acids. V lost 6 bases to trimming and J lost 1 base, with 19 bases between them. In nucleotides, the CDR3 is TGTGCCAGCAGACCCTTCCGATCCGGGGGATCCTACAATGAGCAGTTCTTC. Protein product: CASRPFRSGGSYNEQFF.

This clone has only one observation. V is TRBV28 and J is TRBJ2-1; no firm D call. The CDR3 covers 12 residues. Germline-derived CDR1 and CDR2 are MDHEN and SYDVKM. V was pared by 10 bases and J by 1 base, with 8 bases between. CDR3 DNA: TGTGCCACCTATAAATCCTACAATGAGCAGTTCTTC. It specifies CATYKSYNEQFF.

The rearrangement links TRBV29-1 to TRBJ1-4; D may be TRBD1 (5 bases). The germline V and J ends were trimmed by 4 bases and 4 bases, with 7 bases remaining between them. CDR1 and CDR2 from the germline V gene are SQVTM and ANQGSEA. The CDR3 spans 12 residues. The CDR3 DNA is TGCAGCGTTGCGGGGGATAATGAAAAACTGTTTTTT. This translates into CSVAGDNEKLFF.

This chain uses TRBV14 with TRBJ2-5, with D perhaps matching TRBD1 or TRBD2 (5 bases each). The V end was cut by 4 bases, the J end by 3 bases, with 15 bases between. CDR1 and CDR2 (germline): SGHDN, FVKESK. This CDR3 spans 15 amino acids. In nucleotides, the CDR3 is TGTGCCAGCAGCCTAGCCTGGGACGGTGAAGAGACCCAGTACTTC. Translating gives CASSLAWDGEETQYF. Complete variable domain (other parts from reference TRBV14 and TRBJ2-5): EAGVTQFPSHSVIEKGQTVTLRCDPISGHDNLYWYRRVMGKEIKFLLHFVKESKQDESGMPNNRFLAERTGGTYSTLKVQPAELEDSGVYFCASSLAWDGEETQYFGPGTRLLVL.

The V gene is TRBV30, the J gene TRBJ2-3; 8 bases are shared with TRBD2. Germline CDR1 is GTSNPN and CDR2 is SVGIG (reference sequence). This CDR3 is 15 amino acids long. V lost 2 bases to trimming and J lost 2 bases; unmatched junction nucleotides: 6. The DNA of the CDR3 is TGTGCCTGGAGTTTGGCGGGGGGACTCACAGATACGCAGTATTTT. It is translated as CAWSLAGGLTDTQYF. Full variable domain (missing parts from reference TRBV30 and TRBJ2-3): SQTIHQWPATLVQPVGSPLSLECTVEGTSNPNLYWYRQAAGRGLQLLFYSVGIGQISSEVPQNLSASRPQDRQFILSSKKLLLSDSGFYLCAWSLAGGLTDTQYFGPGTRLTVL.

The chain recombines TRBV27 with TRBJ2-7; 8 nucleotides match TRBD2. The germline CDR1 and CDR2 sequences are MNHEY and SMNVEV (reference sequence). This CDR3 contains 15 residues. V was pared by 1 base and J by 2 bases, with 4 bases of the junction left unmatched. Here the CDR3 DNA reads TGTGCCAGCAGTTTATACGGGGGGGATCCCTACGAGCAGTACTTC. Translation gives CASSLYGGDPYEQYF.